Presented here are 17 T cell receptor beta chains from one specimen sequenced in a study of cytomegalovirus exposure and HLA in healthy donors. PCR employed 60 Vbeta and 13 Jbeta primers. Produced via immunoSEQ multiplex PCR; TCRdb's table is partial and in-frame only. The sample lists 200,000 to 250,000 clones, around 80% occurring once. Sequencing was done on a sample of PBMCs. The receptors were gathered from a girl aged 2-15 years in good health and CMV-seronegative.

The chain employs TRBV9 and TRBJ1-6; D is ambiguous. Germline values: CDR1 SGDLS, CDR2 YYNGEE. The CDR3 runs to 14 residues. Trimming cost V 2 bases and J 6 bases, with 9 bases left between them. In DNA form, the CDR3 reads TGTGCCAGCAGCGTGGGCACCCTTAATTCACCCCTCCACTTT. It codes for CASSVGTLNSPLHF.

The chain has TRBV7-2 and TRBJ1-5; 9 positions match TRBD1. V shed 5 bases and J 1 base; nucleotides not matched to a gene: 9. CDR1 SGHTA and CDR2 FQGNSA come from the germline V gene. There are 17 residues in the CDR3. The CDR3 DNA sequence: TGTGCCAGCAGCCTGTTACCGGGACAGGGAAGCAATCAGCCCCAGCATTTT. This gives the protein CASSLLPGQGSNQPQHF.

The chain couples TRBV27 to TRBJ2-1, with 9 positions matching TRBD1. CDR1 and CDR2 (germline): MNHEY, SMNVEV (reference sequence). This CDR3 has 15 residues. V shed 5 bases, J shed 7 bases, and the junction held 9 bases outside the gene matches. The CDR3, as DNA: TGTGCCAGCAGTCCCGGGACAGGGTTATTGAATGAGCAGTTCTTC. Amino acid sequence: CASSPGTGLLNEQFF.

This clone has only one observation. CDR3 in amino acids: CASTLTGGNTIYF. The DNA for the CDR3 is TGTGCCAGCACTCTGACAGGTGGAAACACCATATATTTT. V and J are TRBV25-1 and TRBJ1-3; a weak D match, TRBD1 (6 bases). The CDR3 contains 13 residues. Germline values: CDR1 MGHDK, CDR2 SYGVNS. V gave up 7 bases and J gave up 3 bases, with 10 bases separating them.

The chain has TRBV9 and TRBJ1-2; possible D gene TRBD1, 6 bases. This CDR3 region has 18 residues. The germline V and J ends were trimmed by 0 bases and 0 bases, with 18 bases remaining between them. Germline lookup yields CDR1 SGDLS and CDR2 YYNGEE. The chain's CDR3 is CASSVETQRDKTNYGYTF. CDR3 in DNA: TGTGCCAGCAGCGTAGAGACCCAGCGGGACAAAACTAACTATGGCTACACCTTC.

This rearrangement joins TRBV6-1 to TRBJ1-4, with 7 bases matching TRBD1. The CDR3 length is 13 residues. With 6 bases clipped from V and 8 bases from J, the junction kept 6 bases outside the gene matches. Germline CDR1 is MNHNS and CDR2 is SASEGT. The DNA of the CDR3 is TGTGCCAGCAGGGTAACAGGGGAGGAAAAACTGTTTTTT. This encodes CASRVTGEEKLFF.

The sample holds one count of this clone. The chain is built from TRBV29-1 and TRBJ1-2; weak D call: TRBD1 (5 bases). The CDR3 spans 14 residues. Per the germline V gene, CDR1 is SQVTM and CDR2 is ANQGSEA. V was pared by 6 bases and J by 7 bases, with 21 bases between. The CDR3 loop is CSVATPRAFGGYTF. Written as DNA, the CDR3 is TGCAGCGTGGCAACTCCCAGGGCGTTCGGTGGCTACACCTTC.

J is TRBJ1-2 and V is TRBV6-5; TRBD1 might be the D (5 bases). The CDR3 loop spans 13 amino acids. Germline V gene data show CDR1 as MNHEY and CDR2 as SVGAGI. Trimming stripped 6 bases from V and 8 bases from J, with 16 bases between. The CDR3 nucleotides read TGTGCCAGCAGCCAACCCCAGGGTATCGGCTACACCTTC. This encodes CASSQPQGIGYTF.

The chain is built from TRBV5-1 and TRBJ1-6; D remains ambiguous. CDR1 SGHRS and CDR2 YFSETQ come from the germline V gene. V was clipped by 0 bases and J by 9 bases, with 16 bases between them. The CDR3 totals 16 residues. CDR3 nucleotide sequence: TGCGCCAGCAGCTTGGTGTATAGTGACCTAGGTTCACCCCTCCACTTT. Protein: CASSLVYSDLGSPLHF. Drawing the rest from reference TRBV5-1 and TRBJ1-6, the complete variable domain is KAGVTQTPRYLIKTRGQQVTLSCSPISGHRSVSWYQQTPGQGLQFLFEYFSETQRNKGNFPGRFSGRQFSNSRSEMNVSTLELGDSALYLCASSLVYSDLGSPLHFGNGTRLTVT.

The chain links TRBV2 to TRBJ1-2; no reliable D call. Germline CDR1 reads SNHLY; CDR2 reads FYNNEI. The CDR3 contains 15 residues. V lost 4 bases, J lost 0 bases, and 12 bases lay in between. The CDR3 loop is CASSVEEGANYGYTF. The CDR3 DNA follows: TGTGCCAGCAGTGTAGAAGAGGGCGCTAACTATGGCTACACCTTC.

This chain connects TRBV30 to TRBJ2-7; D is undetermined. Germline lookup yields CDR1 GTSNPN and CDR2 SVGIG (reference sequence). V was shortened by 1 base and J by 4 bases, with 8 bases between the two germline ends. This CDR3 has 12 residues. The DNA of the CDR3 is TGTGCCTGGAGTGCGGAGAATTACGAGCAGTACTTC. It translates to CAWSAENYEQYF.

This clone was observed a handful of times. At the DNA level, this CDR3 is encoded by other sequences in the same sample as well. The genes are TRBV5-1 and TRBJ1-1, with D possibly being TRBD1 (5 bases). The CDR3 is 13 residues long. V lost 1 base to trimming and J lost 5 bases, with 9 bases between them. Germline V gives CDR1 SGHRS, CDR2 YFSETQ. Written as DNA, the CDR3 is TGCGCCAGCAGCTTGACGGGGGGTACTGAAGCTTTCTTT. Translated: CASSLTGGTEAFF.

The rearrangement links TRBV6-6 to TRBJ1-2, with a tentative D call TRBD1 (5 bases). The germline CDR1 and CDR2 sequences are MNHNY and SVGAGI (reference sequence). The germline V and J ends were trimmed by 0 bases and 8 bases, with 16 bases remaining between them. The CDR3 extends over 15 amino acids. DNA for the CDR3: TGTGCCAGCAGTTACTCGGGGAATAGGGGATACGGCTACACCTTC. It translates to CASSYSGNRGYGYTF.

The rearrangement links TRBV12-5 to TRBJ2-2; 7 bases align to TRBD1. After removal of 5 bases from V and 6 bases from J, the junction contained 6 bases not matched to a gene. Germline assignment: CDR1 LGHNT and CDR2 FRNRAP. The CDR3 is 14 residues long. CDR3 in amino acids: CASGPPDRAGELFF. The CDR3 DNA sequence: TGTGCTAGTGGTCCACCAGACAGGGCCGGGGAGCTGTTTTTT. Full variable domain (missing parts from reference TRBV12-5 and TRBJ2-2): DARVTQTPRHKVTEMGQEVTMRCQPILGHNTVFWYRQTMMQGLELLAYFRNRAPLDDSGMPKDRFSAEMPDATLATLKIQPSEPRDSAVYFCASGPPDRAGELFFGEGSRLTVL.

The genes are TRBV19 and TRBJ1-5; D is uncertain. CDR3 length equals 17 residues. CDR1 and CDR2 (germline): LNHDA, SQIVND (reference sequence). Trimming pared 8 bases from V and 0 bases from J, leaving 20 bases between. CDR3 nucleotides: TGTGCCAGTGCCCCCCGGGTCGTGGCACATAGCAATCAGCCCCAGCATTTT. Amino acids: CASAPRVVAHSNQPQHF.

J is TRBJ2-7 and V is TRBV27; the D gene is possibly TRBD1 (5 bases). Trimming cost V 6 bases and J 5 bases, with 8 bases left between them. The CDR3 contains 11 residues. The germline CDR1 and CDR2 sequences are MNHEY and SMNVEV (reference sequence). The CDR3 DNA reads TGTGCCAGCAGCCAGGGCCACGAGCAGTACTTC. Its protein product is CASSQGHEQYF.

V is TRBV2 and J is TRBJ1-6; TRBD1 matches 7 bases. V shed 7 bases and J 6 bases; nucleotides not matched to a gene: 6. Per germline, CDR1 SNHLY and CDR2 FYNNEI. The CDR3 length is 14 residues. The CDR3 region has the DNA TGTGCCAGCACCCCGGGACAGTCTAATTCACCCCTCCACTTT. It encodes CASTPGQSNSPLHF. Full variable domain (missing parts from reference TRBV2 and TRBJ1-6): EPEVTQTPSHQVTQMGQEVILRCVPISNHLYFYWYRQILGQKVEFLVSFYNNEISEKSEIFDDQFSVERPDGSNFTLKIRSTKLEDSAMYFCASTPGQSNSPLHFGNGTRLTVT.